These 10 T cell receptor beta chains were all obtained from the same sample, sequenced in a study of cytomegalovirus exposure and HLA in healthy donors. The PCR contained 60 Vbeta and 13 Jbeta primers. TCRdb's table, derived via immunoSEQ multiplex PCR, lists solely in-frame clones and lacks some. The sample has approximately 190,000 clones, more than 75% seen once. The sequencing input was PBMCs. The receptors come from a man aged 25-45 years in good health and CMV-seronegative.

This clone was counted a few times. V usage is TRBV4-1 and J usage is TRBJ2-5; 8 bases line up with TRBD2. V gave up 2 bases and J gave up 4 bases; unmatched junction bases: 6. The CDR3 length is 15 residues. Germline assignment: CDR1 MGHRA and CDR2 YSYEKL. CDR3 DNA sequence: TGCGCCAGCAGCCAACAATACGGGGGGGGAGAGACCCAGTACTTC. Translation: CASSQQYGGGETQYF.

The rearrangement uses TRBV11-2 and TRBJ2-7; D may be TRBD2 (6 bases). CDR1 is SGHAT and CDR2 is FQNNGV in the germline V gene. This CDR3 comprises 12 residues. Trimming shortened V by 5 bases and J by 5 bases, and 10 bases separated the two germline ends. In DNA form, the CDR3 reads TGTGCCAGCAGCCGGTGGAGGGACGAGCAGTACTTC. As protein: CASSRWRDEQYF.

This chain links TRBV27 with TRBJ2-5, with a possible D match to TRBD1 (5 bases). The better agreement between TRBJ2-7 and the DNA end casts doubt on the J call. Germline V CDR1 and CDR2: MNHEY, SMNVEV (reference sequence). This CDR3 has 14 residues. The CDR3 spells CAPGLWGLTYEQYF. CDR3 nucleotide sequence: TGTGCCCCAGGCTTGTGGGGCCTAACCTACGAGCAGTACTTC.

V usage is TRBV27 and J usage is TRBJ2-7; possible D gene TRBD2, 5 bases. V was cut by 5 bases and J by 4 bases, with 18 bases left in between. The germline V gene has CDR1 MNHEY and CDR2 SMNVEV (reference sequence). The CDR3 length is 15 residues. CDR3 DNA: TGTGCCAGCAGTGGGTACAAGGGAGAAGGTTACGAGCAGTACTTC. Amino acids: CASSGYKGEGYEQYF.

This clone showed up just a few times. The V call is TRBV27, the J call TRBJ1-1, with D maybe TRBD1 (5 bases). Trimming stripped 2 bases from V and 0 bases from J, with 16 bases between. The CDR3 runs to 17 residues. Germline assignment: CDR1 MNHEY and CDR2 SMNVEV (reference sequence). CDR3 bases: TGTGCCAGCAGTTTAAGTTACCCCCCGGGGGTGAACACTGAAGCTTTCTTT. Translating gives CASSLSYPPGVNTEAFF.

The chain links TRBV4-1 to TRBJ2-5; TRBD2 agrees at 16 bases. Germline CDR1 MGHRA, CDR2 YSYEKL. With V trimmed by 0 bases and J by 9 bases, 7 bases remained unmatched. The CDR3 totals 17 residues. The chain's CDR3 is CASSQDKGLAGGTPQYF. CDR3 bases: TGCGCCAGCAGCCAAGATAAGGGACTAGCGGGAGGGACCCCCCAGTACTTC.

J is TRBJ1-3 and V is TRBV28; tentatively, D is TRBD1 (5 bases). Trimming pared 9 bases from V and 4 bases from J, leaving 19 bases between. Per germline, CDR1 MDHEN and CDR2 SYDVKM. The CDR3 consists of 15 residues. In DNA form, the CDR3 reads TGTGCCAGTTCAATAGGAGGGGCCGCCGGAAACACCATATATTTT. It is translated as CASSIGGAAGNTIYF.

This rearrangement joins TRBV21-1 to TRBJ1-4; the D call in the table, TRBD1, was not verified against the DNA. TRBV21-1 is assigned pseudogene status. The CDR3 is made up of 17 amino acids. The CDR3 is CASSKNLGHATNEKLFF. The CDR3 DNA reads TGTGCCAGCAGCAAGAACCTGGGACACGCAACTAATGAAAAACTGTTTTTT.

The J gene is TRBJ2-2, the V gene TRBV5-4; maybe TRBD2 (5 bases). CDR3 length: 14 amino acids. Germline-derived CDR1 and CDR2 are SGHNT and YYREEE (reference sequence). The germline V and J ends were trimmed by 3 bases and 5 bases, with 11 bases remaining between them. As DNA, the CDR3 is TGTGCCAGCAGCTCTGCCCCGGGGACCGGGGAGCTGTTTTTT. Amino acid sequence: CASSSAPGTGELFF.

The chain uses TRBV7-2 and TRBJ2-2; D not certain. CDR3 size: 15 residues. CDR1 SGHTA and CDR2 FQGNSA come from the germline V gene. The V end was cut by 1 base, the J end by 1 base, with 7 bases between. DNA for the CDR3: TGTGCCAGCAGCTTAGGATCGGGGAACACCGGGGAGCTGTTTTTT. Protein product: CASSLGSGNTGELFF.